One and the same sample provided the 17 T cell receptor beta chains below, sequenced in a study of shared clonotypes between healthy human individuals. Repertoires were generated with immunoSEQ multiplex PCR, while TCRdb's copy carries only in-frame clones and drops some. The table lists fewer than 550,000 clones, 75% to 80% of them singletons. Sequencing was carried out using PBMCs. The receptors originated from a woman in her 40s in good health. Some clones in this sample may be carry-over from other donors' samples.

The chain joins TRBV30 to TRBJ2-5; D tentatively reads TRBD1 or TRBD2 (6 bases each). The better agreement between TRBJ2-7 and the DNA end casts doubt on the J call. The CDR3 has 14 amino acids. Germline CDR1 GTSNPN, CDR2 SVGIG (reference sequence). CDR3 amino acids: CAWSWGDTSYEQYF. CDR3 nucleotide sequence: TGTGCCTGGAGTTGGGGGGACACCTCCTACGAGCAGTACTTC.

In this sample, this clone turned up once. The gene calls are TRBV6-4 and TRBJ2-2; D gene uncertain. V lost 3 bases to trimming and J lost 5 bases, with 10 bases between them. The CDR3 contains 14 residues. In germline, CDR1 is MRHNA, CDR2 SNTAGT. CDR3 coding DNA: TGTGCCAGCAGTGAGATCGGAGAGACCGGGGAGCTGTTTTTT. Translated, it gives CASSEIGETGELFF.

The chain is built from TRBV30 and TRBJ2-5; 8 bases line up with TRBD2. The J call may be in error: the DNA end matches TRBJ2-7 better. Germline V lookup: CDR1 GTSNPN, CDR2 SVGIG (reference sequence). CDR3 length: 13 residues. For the CDR3, the DNA is TGTGCCTGGAAGTCGGGAGGGGGCTACGAGCAGTACTTC. Protein sequence: CAWKSGGGYEQYF.

This rearrangement joins TRBV28 to TRBJ1-3; a weak D match, TRBD1 (5 bases). The CDR3 has 14 residues. Germline V gene sequence: CDR1 MDHEN, CDR2 SYDVKM. V was clipped by 4 bases and J by 4 bases, with 11 bases between them. CDR3 residues: CASSSWGPGNTIYF. DNA for the CDR3: TGTGCCAGCAGTTCTTGGGGACCCGGAAACACCATATATTTT.

The V gene is TRBV7-2, the J gene TRBJ2-1; TRBD2 matches at 10 bases. This CDR3 spans 13 amino acids. The germline CDR1 and CDR2 sequences are SGHTA and FQGNSA. J gave up 15 bases and V 7 bases, and 12 bases lay outside the gene matches. The CDR3 spells CASTPGRSGRVFF. DNA of the CDR3: TGTGCCAGCACCCCAGGAAGGAGCGGGAGGGTGTTCTTC.

The J gene is TRBJ2-3, the V gene TRBV9; maybe TRBD2 (6 bases). Trimming removed 6 bases from V and 0 bases from J, with 17 bases in between. CDR3 length: 16 residues. CDR1 is SGDLS, CDR2 YYNGEE, per germline. The CDR3 region has the DNA TGTGCCAGCACCGAAGGGACTGTCACTAGCACAGATACGCAGTATTTT. It encodes CASTEGTVTSTDTQYF.

The J gene is TRBJ2-2, the V gene TRBV28; 7 bases map to TRBD1. Germline trimming cut 6 bases from V and 6 bases from J; bases unmatched to any gene: 13. Germline V gene sequence: CDR1 MDHEN, CDR2 SYDVKM. The CDR3 length is 16 residues. The CDR3 nucleotides read TGTGCCAGCAGGGCGCCCTCGGGGCAGGGGGCCGGGGAGCTGTTTTTT. It translates to CASRAPSGQGAGELFF.

The rearrangement uses TRBV28 and TRBJ1-1, with 8 bases aligning to TRBD1. The V segment lost 1 base and the J segment 4 bases; nucleotides outside the gene matches: 2. Germline V gene sequence: CDR1 MDHEN, CDR2 SYDVKM. The CDR3 is 14 amino acids. The CDR3 DNA follows: TGTGCCAGCAGTTTATCTACAGGGGGCACTGAAGCTTTCTTT. Translation: CASSLSTGGTEAFF.

V and J are TRBV6-5 and TRBJ1-1; D may be TRBD1 (5 bases). The CDR3 runs 15 residues. V gave up 2 bases and J gave up 1 base, with 11 bases separating them. Looked up from germline, CDR1 is MNHEY and CDR2 is SVGAGI. CDR3 coding DNA: TGTGCCAGCAGTTACAGGGGCAGCACGAACACTGAAGCTTTCTTT. It yields the protein CASSYRGSTNTEAFF.

The chain couples TRBV28 to TRBJ2-1, with TRBD1 matching over 8 bases. Per germline, CDR1 MDHEN and CDR2 SYDVKM. The CDR3 has 16 amino acids. V gave up 7 bases and J gave up 0 bases; unmatched junction bases: 8. CDR3 nucleotides: TGTGCCAGCACCGGACAGGGTTACCCCTCCTACAATGAGCAGTTCTTC. It translates to CASTGQGYPSYNEQFF.

The rearrangement joins TRBV18 to TRBJ1-4; no reliable D call. Germline V CDR1 and CDR2: KGHSH, LQKENI. The CDR3 covers 15 residues. Trimming took 4 bases from V and 0 from J, leaving 9 bases between them. The CDR3 nucleotides are TGTGCCAGCTCACTCGGCGCCGCAACTAATGAAAAACTGTTTTTT. This sequence encodes CASSLGAATNEKLFF.

Here the CDR3 DNA reads TGTGCCTGGAGTGTTGACAGGGGGCTTGGAGATACGCAGTATTTT. It specifies CAWSVDRGLGDTQYF. The gene calls are TRBV30 and TRBJ2-3, with 10 bases aligning to TRBD1. This CDR3 has 15 residues. Germline V lookup: CDR1 GTSNPN, CDR2 SVGIG (reference sequence). V dropped 0 bases and J dropped 5; count of bases not matched to a gene: 5.

This chain joins TRBV18 and TRBJ1-2, with 8 positions matching TRBD1. Trimming took 3 bases from V and 7 from J; bases not matched to a gene: 4. The germline CDR1 and CDR2 sequences are KGHSH and LQKENI. The CDR3 sequence is 13 residues long. CDR3 in amino acids: CASSPQGATGYTF. In nucleotides, the CDR3 is TGTGCCAGCTCACCGCAGGGGGCGACTGGCTACACCTTC.

The chain is built from TRBV18 and TRBJ1-2; D possibly corresponds to TRBD1 (5 bases). The germline V gene encodes CDR1 KGHSH and CDR2 LQKENI. Trimming cost V 1 base and J 6 bases, with 15 bases left between them. The CDR3 sequence is 15 residues long. The CDR3 region is CASSPLAEGPNGYTF. The CDR3 region has the DNA TGTGCCAGCTCACCACTGGCTGAGGGACCGAATGGCTACACCTTC. Supplemented by reference TRBV18 and TRBJ1-2, the full variable domain reads NAGVMQNPRHLVRRRGQEARLRCSPMKGHSHVYWYRQLPEEGLKFMVYLQKENIIDESGMPKERFSAEFPKEGPSILRIQQVVRGDSAAYFCASSPLAEGPNGYTFGSGTRLTVV.

CDR3 DNA sequence: TGTGCCAGCAGCGGGGGACAGAGCAGGAACAATGAGCAGTTCTTC. Translated: CASSGGQSRNNEQFF. This rearrangement joins TRBV11-3 to TRBJ2-1; 7 nucleotides agree with TRBD1. Looked up from germline, CDR1 is SGHNT and CDR2 is YENEEA. After removal of 5 bases from V and 5 bases from J, the junction contained 9 bases not matched to a gene. This CDR3 region has 15 residues.

The V and J genes are TRBV27 and TRBJ1-6; D gene unclear. V was clipped by 2 bases and J by 7 bases, with 9 bases between them. Germline CDR1 reads MNHEY; CDR2 reads SMNVEV (reference sequence). The CDR3 consists of 14 residues. The CDR3 here is CASSLGVGNSPLHF. In DNA, the CDR3 is TGTGCCAGCAGTTTAGGGGTGGGAAATTCACCCCTCCACTTT.

The rearrangement joins TRBV10-3 to TRBJ2-1; D is possibly TRBD1 (5 bases). Trimming left V 4 bases short and J 3 bases short, with 10 bases between. The V gene's germline CDR1 is ENHRY and CDR2 SYGVKD. The CDR3 loop spans 14 amino acids. The CDR3 DNA is TGTGCCATCAGTGGACAGTCCGACTACAATGAGCAGTTCTTC. Translated, it gives CAISGQSDYNEQFF.